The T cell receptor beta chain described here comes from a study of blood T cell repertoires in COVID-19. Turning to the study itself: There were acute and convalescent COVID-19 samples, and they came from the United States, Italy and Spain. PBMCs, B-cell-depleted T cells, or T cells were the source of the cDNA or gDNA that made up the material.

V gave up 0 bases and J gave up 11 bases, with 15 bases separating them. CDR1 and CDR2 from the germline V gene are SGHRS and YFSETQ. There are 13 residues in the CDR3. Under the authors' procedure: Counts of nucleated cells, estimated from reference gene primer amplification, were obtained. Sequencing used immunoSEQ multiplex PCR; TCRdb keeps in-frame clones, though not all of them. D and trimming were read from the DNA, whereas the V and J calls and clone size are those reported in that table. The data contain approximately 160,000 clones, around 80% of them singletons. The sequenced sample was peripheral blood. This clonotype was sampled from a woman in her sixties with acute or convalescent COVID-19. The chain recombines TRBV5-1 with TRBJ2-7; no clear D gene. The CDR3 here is CASSLVGRSSEYF. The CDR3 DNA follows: TGCGCCAGCAGCTTGGTTGGTCGTTCGTCGGAGTACTTC.